This passage covers 4 T cell receptor beta chains from one sample sequenced in a study of OX40 agonist ivuxolimab in advanced cancers. Using immunoSEQ multiplex PCR, the repertoire was profiled, and TCRdb retains in-frame clones only, with some absent. The profile shows fewer than 80,000 clones, roughly four fifths of them singletons. Specimen: CD4+ or CD8+ T cells sorted from blood, collected in a trial of the OX40 agonist ivuxolimab. The receptors come from an adult with an advanced solid tumor such as melanoma, head and neck, liver or kidney cancer.

CDR3 sequence reads: CASSYRSPIYEKLFF. Here the CDR3 DNA reads TGTGCCAGCAGTTACCGCTCACCGATATATGAAAAACTGTTTTTT. This chain links TRBV6-5 with TRBJ1-4; D not resolved. The CDR3 totals 15 residues. Trimming left V 2 bases short and J 6 bases short, with 13 bases between. Per germline, CDR1 MNHEY and CDR2 SVGAGI.

V gene TRBV2 combines with J gene TRBJ2-5; the match to TRBD2 covers 10 bases. V was pared by 5 bases and J by 1 base, with 4 bases of the junction left unmatched. This CDR3 has 15 residues. Germline V lookup: CDR1 SNHLY, CDR2 FYNNEI. For the CDR3, the DNA is TGTGCCAGCAGTTCTAGCGGGGGACTCCAAGAGACCCAGTACTTC. The encoded protein is CASSSSGGLQETQYF.

This chain connects TRBV11-3 to TRBJ1-4; D is undetermined. The CDR3 is made up of 15 amino acids. Trimming took off 5 bases at V and 0 bases at J, with 10 bases between the two ends. Germline CDR1 and CDR2: SGHNT and YENEEA. The CDR3 coding sequence is TGTGCCAGCAGCCCCCCAACCGCAACTAATGAAAAACTGTTTTTT. Protein: CASSPPTATNEKLFF.

The J gene is TRBJ2-3, the V gene TRBV5-1, with TRBD2 matching over 15 bases. V was pared by 6 bases and J by 6 bases, with 8 bases of the junction left unmatched. Germline CDR1 SGHRS, CDR2 YFSETQ. The CDR3 consists of 16 residues. This chain's CDR3 is CASTPGTSGGSDTQYF. The CDR3 DNA reads as TGCGCCAGCACCCCAGGGACTAGCGGGGGGTCGGATACGCAGTATTTT.